This T cell receptor beta chain was obtained from a study of post-analysis software for immune sequencing data. Whole-study context: There were relapsing-remitting, secondary progressive and progressive-relapsing multiple sclerosis among the disease courses included. Study results and limitations: Relative to controls, patients with multiple sclerosis showed significantly lower normalized Chao1 diversity. Controls had lower frequencies than patients of about 5 TRBV segments, which included TRBV5-6, TRBV5-1 and TRBV20-1.

The library was made from cDNA and included unique molecular identifiers. TCRdb re-analysed the PCR reads in MiXCR, keeping a single row per CDR3 protein. The data show hundreds of thousands of distinct CDR3 sequences, 59% seen once. This clonotype has only a few counts. Its antigen remains unidentified. Trimming took 2 bases from V and 8 from J, leaving 19 bases between them. CDR3 length: 16 amino acids. Looked up from germline, CDR1 is SGHTA and CDR2 is FQGNSA. Sequencing used blood. This clonotype originated in a girl aged 2 to 10 with multiple sclerosis. This chain links TRBV7-2 with TRBJ2-1; tentative D call: TRBD2 (7 bases). CDR3: CASSLRMRGGWDEQFF. CDR3 bases: TGTGCCAGCAGCTTACGAATGAGGGGGGGATGGGATGAGCAGTTCTTC.